This TCR beta chain was recorded in a study of OX40 agonist ivuxolimab in advanced cancers. Germline V gene sequence: CDR1 SGHTA, CDR2 FQGNSA. Trimming left V 4 bases short and J 6 bases short, with 15 bases between. This CDR3 contains 14 residues. Using immunoSEQ multiplex PCR, the repertoire was profiled, and TCRdb retains in-frame clones only, with some absent. The data contain tens of thousands of clones, about 93% of them singletons. The sequence came from an adult with an advanced solid tumor such as melanoma, head and neck, liver or kidney cancer. Sample: CD4+ or CD8+ T cells sorted from blood, taken in a trial of the OX40 agonist ivuxolimab. The V and J genes are TRBV7-2 and TRBJ1-2; no reliable D call. In DNA, the CDR3 is TGTGCCAGCAGCTCCCCGGCCCTGGCTCATGGCTACACCTTC. Its protein is CASSSPALAHGYTF.